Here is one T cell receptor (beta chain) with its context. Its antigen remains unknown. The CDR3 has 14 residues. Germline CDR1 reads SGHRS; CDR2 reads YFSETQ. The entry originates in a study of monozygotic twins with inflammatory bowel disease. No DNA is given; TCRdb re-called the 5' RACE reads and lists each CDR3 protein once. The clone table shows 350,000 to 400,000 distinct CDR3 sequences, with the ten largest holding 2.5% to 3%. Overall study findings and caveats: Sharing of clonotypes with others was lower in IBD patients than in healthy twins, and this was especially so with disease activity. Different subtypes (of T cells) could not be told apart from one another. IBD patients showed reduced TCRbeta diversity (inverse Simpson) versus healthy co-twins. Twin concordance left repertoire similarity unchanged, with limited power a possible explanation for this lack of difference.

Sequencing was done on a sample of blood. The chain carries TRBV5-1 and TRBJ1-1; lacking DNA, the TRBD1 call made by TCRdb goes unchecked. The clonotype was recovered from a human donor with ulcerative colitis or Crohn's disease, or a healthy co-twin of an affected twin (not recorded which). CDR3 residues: CASSWTGGNTEAFF.